These 14 T cell receptor beta chains were all obtained from the same sample, sequenced in a study of cytomegalovirus exposure and HLA in healthy donors. Both 60 Vbeta primers and 13 Jbeta primers went into the PCR. Measured with immunoSEQ multiplex PCR; TCRdb has only the in-frame clones, and not every one. This table holds approximately 190,000 clones, over 70% found once. Sequenced material: PBMCs. These receptors all stem from a man aged 50-60 years in good health and CMV-seronegative.

Only one count was recorded for this clone. The V and J genes are TRBV7-9 and TRBJ1-1, with D maybe TRBD1 (6 bases). CDR1 is SEHNR, CDR2 FQNEAQ, per germline (reference sequence). V was cut by 3 bases and J by 1 base, with 12 bases left in between. This CDR3 is 15 amino acids long. The CDR3 sequence is CASSFGLGGNTEAFF. The CDR3 DNA follows: TGTGCCAGCAGCTTCGGTTTAGGGGGGAACACTGAAGCTTTCTTT.

This clone has only one observation. The V call is TRBV6-5, the J call TRBJ2-5, with a possible D match to TRBD2 (5 bases). The V end lost 2 bases, the J end lost 5 bases, and 12 bases lay between the germline ends. The CDR3 is made up of 14 amino acids. Germline CDR1 reads MNHEY; CDR2 reads SVGAGI. Here the CDR3 reads CASSYALGIETQYF. The CDR3, as DNA: TGTGCCAGCAGTTACGCACTAGGAATTGAGACCCAGTACTTC.

CDR3 sequence reads: CASSRAQVMNTEAFF. For the CDR3, the DNA is TGTGCCAGCAGCCGAGCCCAGGTAATGAACACTGAAGCTTTCTTT. The chain combines TRBV27 with TRBJ1-1; D is undetermined. This CDR3 contains 15 residues. The germline V gene encodes CDR1 MNHEY and CDR2 SMNVEV (reference sequence). The V gene lost 6 bases and the J gene lost 0 bases, with 14 bases spanning the gap.

A single count supports this clone. The chain uses TRBV2 and TRBJ2-2, with TRBD1 identical over 8 bases. The V gene's germline CDR1 is SNHLY and CDR2 FYNNEI. The J segment lost 7 bases and the V segment lost 6 bases, leaving 10 bases of the junction unmatched. The CDR3 has 15 residues. The CDR3 DNA sequence: TGTGCCAGCAGCCCAACGACAGGGGCTAGCGGGGAGCTGTTTTTT. Protein product: CASSPTTGASGELFF.

V gene TRBV6-5 combines with J gene TRBJ2-5; 8 nucleotides match TRBD1. With 8 bases clipped from V and 4 bases from J, the junction kept 12 bases outside the gene matches. This CDR3 is 15 amino acids long. The germline V gene encodes CDR1 MNHEY and CDR2 SVGAGI. This CDR3 is CASADRGYASETQYF. CDR3 in DNA: TGTGCCAGCGCCGACAGGGGATATGCGTCAGAGACCCAGTACTTC.

The chain is built from TRBV4-3 and TRBJ2-3, with a possible D match to TRBD2 (6 bases). Per the germline V gene, CDR1 is LGHNA and CDR2 is YSLEER. V was cut by 1 base and J by 3 bases, with 17 bases left in between. This CDR3 has 17 amino acids. CDR3 DNA sequence: TGCGCCAGCAGCCAAGCGGGGGACTCCCTGGGGACAGATACGCAGTATTTT. This gives the protein CASSQAGDSLGTDTQYF.

V and J are TRBV5-4 and TRBJ2-7; 10 positions agree with TRBD2. The CDR3 contains 15 residues. CDR1 and CDR2 (germline): SGHNT, YYREEE (reference sequence). V lost 4 bases and J lost 3; bases outside the gene matches: 7. The CDR3 loop reads CASSRGTSGNYEQYF. CDR3 DNA sequence: TGTGCCAGCAGCCGGGGAACTAGCGGGAACTACGAGCAGTACTTC.

The chain uses TRBV29-1 and TRBJ2-3, with 12 bases lining up with TRBD2. The CDR3 totals 15 residues. Germline-derived CDR1 and CDR2 are SQVTM and ANQGSEA. Trimming at V came to 6 bases and at J to 1 base, leaving 5 bases not matched to a gene. The CDR3, as DNA: TGCAGCGTAGCGACTAGCGGGGGAGGCACAGATACGCAGTATTTT. Translated: CSVATSGGGTDTQYF.

This sequence joins TRBV6-5 and TRBJ2-1; 10 positions agree with TRBD1. The V gene end was trimmed by 10 bases and the J gene end by 7 bases; junction bases not matched to a gene: 10. The CDR3 contains 14 residues. Germline CDR1 is MNHEY and CDR2 is SVGAGI. The CDR3 here is CATRTGGFRNEQFF. In DNA form, the CDR3 reads TGTGCCACTCGGACAGGGGGATTTAGGAATGAGCAGTTCTTC.

The chain combines TRBV7-2 with TRBJ2-1, with D possibly being TRBD1 (5 bases). Trimming shortened V by 1 base and J by 2 bases, and 9 bases separated the two germline ends. This CDR3 has 15 amino acids. Per germline, CDR1 SGHTA and CDR2 FQGNSA. The CDR3 spells CASSLDRIPYNEQFF. The CDR3 DNA reads as TGTGCCAGCAGCTTAGACAGGATACCCTACAATGAGCAGTTCTTC.

This chain connects TRBV2 to TRBJ1-4; D gene unclear. The CDR3 extends over 11 amino acids. Germline V CDR1 and CDR2: SNHLY, FYNNEI. The ends were cut back, 7 bases at V and 8 bases at J, with 8 bases in the middle. The CDR3: CASMAVEKLFF. In nucleotides, the CDR3 is TGTGCCAGCATGGCAGTCGAAAAACTGTTTTTT.

Only one count was recorded for this clone. V is TRBV11-2 and J is TRBJ1-2, with 9 bases lining up with TRBD1. The junction had 1 base not matched to a gene; V was cut back by 4 bases and J by 7 bases. The CDR3 runs to 12 residues. CDR1 is SGHAT and CDR2 is FQNNGV in the germline V gene. The CDR3 loop is CASSWDRVGYTF. In nucleotides, the CDR3 is TGTGCCAGCAGCTGGGACAGGGTTGGCTACACCTTC.

CDR3 protein: CASSIQGFRTDTQYF. CDR3 nucleotide sequence: TGTGCCAGTAGTATCCAGGGGTTTCGCACAGATACGCAGTATTTT. The rearrangement joins TRBV19 to TRBJ2-3; possible D gene TRBD1, 6 bases. This CDR3 contains 15 residues. In germline, CDR1 is LNHDA, CDR2 SQIVND (reference sequence). V was pared by 3 bases and J by 1 base, with 11 bases between. Based on the CDR3 plus reference TRBV19 and TRBJ2-3, the full variable domain is DGGITQSPKYLFRKEGQNVTLSCEQNLNHDAMYWYRQDPGQGLRLIYYSQIVNDFQKGDIAEGYSVSREKKESFPLTVTSAQKNPTAFYLCASSIQGFRTDTQYFGPGTRLTVL.

The chain is built from TRBV12-5 and TRBJ1-2; D ambiguous. V lost 10 bases and J 2 bases, leaving 14 bases between the germline ends. The CDR3 runs 13 residues. The germline gives CDR1 LGHNT, CDR2 FRNRAP. CDR3 DNA sequence: TGTGCTACAAGTAGCAGAACCAACTATGGCTACACCTTC. This sequence encodes CATSSRTNYGYTF.